This TCR beta chain stems from a study of cytotoxic CD8 clonotypes in ibrutinib-treated CLL (dated by TCRdb to the early 2020s). For context, the study as a whole: The cohort had about ten relapsed/refractory and more than 14 treatment-naive patients; under 18 were IGHV unmutated. Responses were partial in 24 patients and complete in 2; after median about 68 months follow-up, some 14 stayed in remission and roughly twelve progressed. Response samples were taken after a median of approximately 13 months on treatment, ranging from about 6 to 36 months. On average, each sample yielded 250,000 to 300,000 productive templates and over 90,000 productive rearrangements. Longitudinal samples were obtainable from about 30% of the roughly 90 participants in the trial. Cryopreserved peripheral blood mononuclear cells were obtained before treatment, at response, and at either sustained remission or disease progression. Patients were still on ibrutinib when every remission and progressive disease sample was collected.

The CDR3 covers 16 residues, taking in both the cysteine and the phenylalanine. Only the CDR3 DNA is retained, 48 bases long and in frame from the first base. Cut back by 3 bases and 3 bases, the V and J ends lie 18 bases apart. CDR1 and CDR2, looked up from the germline V gene, are LGHNA and YSLEER. Read against the paper, the sample's time point label means: approximately 2 years on ibrutinib. For TCR beta library preparation, roughly 2 micrograms of genomic DNA were isolated from cryopreserved PBMCs. High-throughput TCR beta sequencing was performed on longitudinal blood samples from CLL patients receiving ibrutinib monotherapy. Patients were enrolled in a phase 2 open-label single-center ibrutinib monotherapy trial. A MiSeq instrument was used for deep resolution sequencing, which targeted depths ranging from 1 in 1 million up to 1 in 200,000 T cells, with coverage averaging 10x for each clonotype. The immunoSEQ hsTCRB Kit was used to generate TCR beta libraries. The original pipeline was this. Data were analyzed with ImmunoSEQ Data Assistant and ImmunoSEQ Analyzer, with V, D and J genes assigned per IMGT definitions. Clonality, which ranges from 0 to 1, was calculated by subtracting the normalized Shannon entropy of productive rearrangement frequencies from one. Public clonotype analysis was restricted to overrepresented clonotypes comprising at least 0.05% of each patient's repertoire. Repertoires from about a dozen age-matched healthy donors in immuneACCESS were used as clonality controls. TCRdb obtained this table from immuneACCESS and retained in-frame rearrangements with V and J assigned. These tables miss some clones; where compared with another copy, unresolved V genes account for less than half of the shortfall, and the remainder is unexplained. D and trimming come from the DNA, and the V and J calls and clone size come from that table. The sample yields approximately 30,000 clones; 55% to 75% were counted once. Roughly 51% of the sample is held by the ten biggest clonotypes.

General study outcomes and caveats: Public clonotypes were found to be uncommon and were observed to contract or remain stable during treatment; the increase in clonality was shown to reflect expansion of private clonotypes at ibrutinib response. At baseline, clonality was higher than in age-matched healthy donors and showed a strong correlation with circulating CD8+ T-cell counts. Clonality increased at ibrutinib response, stayed stable in sustained remission, and fell back toward baseline at progression. Sampling times were not matched between sustained-remission and progressing patients, and lymph node repertoires were not studied.

As to this clone: The target of this receptor is not known. No per-base quality is available; no much larger clone lies one base away.

Recombination connected TRBV4-3 to TRBJ2-7; the D gene assignment is ambiguous. The source material was PBMCs, sampled after 24 months of ibrutinib treatment. The TCR sequence derives from a human donor with chronic lymphocytic leukemia. The CDR3 region: CASSQHGLGAGYEQYF. The sequenced DNA: TGCGCCAGCAGCCAGCATGGTTTGGGTGCAGGCTACGAGCAGTACTTC.